The 29 T cell receptor beta chains below come from one sample, sequenced in a study of T cell responses to AZD1222 COVID-19 vaccine. The protocol was immunoSEQ multiplex PCR, while the TCRdb copy is restricted to in-frame clones and leaves out a portion. The data show roughly 70,000 clones, approximately 84% seen once. This specimen consisted of peripheral blood, obtained on day 0 of AZD1222 vaccination. The receptors were gathered from an adult in good health.

A single count supports this clone. The V gene is TRBV9, the J gene TRBJ1-4; 12 positions match TRBD1. The germline gives CDR1 SGDLS, CDR2 YYNGEE. The CDR3 runs to 17 residues. J lost 7 bases, V lost 2 bases, and 9 bases had no gene match. CDR3 DNA sequence: TGTGCCAGCAGCGTTGGGACAGGGGGCGGGACTGGTGAAAAACTGTTTTTT. It translates to CASSVGTGGGTGEKLFF.

This clone was counted a single time. This sequence joins TRBV27 and TRBJ2-3; a possible D gene is TRBD2 (7 bases). V gave up 8 bases and J gave up 2 bases, with 17 bases separating them. This CDR3 has 15 residues. Germline V CDR1 and CDR2: MNHEY, SMNVEV (reference sequence). CDR3 DNA: TGTGCCAGCCGGGGGGCGGGGGACCTCACAGATACGCAGTATTTT. Protein: CASRGAGDLTDTQYF.

The V gene is TRBV27, the J gene TRBJ1-1, with a weak D call TRBD1 (5 bases). From germline, CDR1 is MNHEY and CDR2 SMNVEV (reference sequence). The length of the CDR3 is 15 residues. V lost 5 bases and J lost 5, with 18 bases in between. CDR3 protein: CASSPEGRMGTEAFF. The CDR3 DNA is TGTGCCAGCAGTCCAGAGGGACGGATGGGGACTGAAGCTTTCTTT.

The gene calls are TRBV28 and TRBJ1-2, with TRBD1 matching over 7 bases. This CDR3 has 14 residues. Germline assignment: CDR1 MDHEN and CDR2 SYDVKM. J was trimmed by 4 bases and V by 2 bases; bases with no gene match: 4. The CDR3 region is CASSLLQGSYGYTF. In nucleotides, the CDR3 is TGTGCCAGCAGTTTACTACAGGGGAGCTATGGCTACACCTTC.

The chain is built from TRBV5-1 and TRBJ1-4; D may be TRBD1 (6 bases). CDR1 and CDR2 from the germline V gene are SGHRS and YFSETQ. V dropped 1 base and J dropped 7 bases, with 26 bases sitting between them. The CDR3 sequence is 19 residues long. The CDR3 is CASSLMASGGYVRVEKLFF. CDR3 coding DNA: TGCGCCAGCAGCTTGATGGCCTCCGGGGGCTATGTGAGGGTTGAAAAACTGTTTTTT.

The chain links TRBV12-3 or TRBV12-4 to TRBJ2-7, with 7 bases matching TRBD1. Trimming cost V 5 bases and J 3 bases; bases outside gene matches: 1. The CDR3 sequence is 12 residues long. CDR3 region: CASSRDSYEQYF. The CDR3 nucleotides read TGTGCCAGCAGTAGGGACAGCTACGAGCAGTACTTC.

The chain recombines TRBV2 with TRBJ2-2; either TRBD1 or TRBD2 may fit D (5 bases each). This CDR3 is built from 15 residues. Germline-derived CDR1 and CDR2 are SNHLY and FYNNEI. V lost 6 bases and J lost 0, with 11 bases in between. The CDR3: CASRGTAANTGELFF. The CDR3 DNA sequence: TGTGCCAGCAGGGGGACGGCTGCGAACACCGGGGAGCTGTTTTTT.

This sequence joins TRBV15 and TRBJ2-3, with D perhaps TRBD2 (5 bases). The CDR3 contains 16 residues. Germline CDR1 and CDR2: LNHNV and YYDKDF (reference sequence). Trimming pared 3 bases from V and 2 bases from J, leaving 15 bases between. The CDR3 DNA reads as TGTGCCACCAGCAGCCCTGCGGAGGTAGACACAGATACGCAGTATTTT. Translating it yields CATSSPAEVDTDTQYF. Full variable domain (missing parts from reference TRBV15 and TRBJ2-3): DAMVIQNPRYQVTQFGKPVTLSCSQTLNHNVMYWYQQKSSQAPKLLFHYYDKDFNNEADTPDNFQSRRPNTSFCFLDIRSPGLGDTAMYLCATSSPAEVDTDTQYFGPGTRLTVL.

This clone was picked up one time. The rearrangement joins TRBV25-1 to TRBJ1-1; 9 positions agree with TRBD1. Germline values: CDR1 MGHDK, CDR2 SYGVNS. The V and J ends lost 6 bases and 4 bases, in that order; junction bases with no gene match: 6. The CDR3 contains 14 residues. This CDR3 reads CASRVTGGGTEAFF. The CDR3 nucleotides read TGTGCCAGCAGGGTGACAGGGGGAGGCACTGAAGCTTTCTTT.

This clone occurred a few times. V is TRBV19 and J is TRBJ2-7, with 9 bases lining up with TRBD1. CDR1 is LNHDA, CDR2 SQIVND, per germline (reference sequence). The CDR3 totals 13 residues. Trimming at V came to 9 bases and at J to 2 bases, leaving 5 bases not matched to a gene. CDR3 sequence (DNA): TGTGCCAGCGGGACAGGGAGTCCCTACGAGCAGTACTTC. It specifies CASGTGSPYEQYF.

This chain uses TRBV3-1 (or the pseudogene TRBV3-2) with TRBJ2-1; the D gene is possibly TRBD1 (5 bases). Trimming pared 0 bases from V and 14 bases from J, leaving 17 bases between. Germline V gene sequence: CDR1 LGHDT, CDR2 YNNKEL (reference sequence). The CDR3 extends over 14 amino acids. This chain's CDR3 is CASSQDQGDRPKFF. The CDR3 DNA follows: TGTGCCAGCAGCCAAGATCAGGGCGACAGACCGAAGTTCTTC.

The chain is built from TRBV29-1 and TRBJ2-3; 8 nucleotides agree with TRBD2. The V and J ends lost 6 bases and 3 bases, in that order; junction bases with no gene match: 8. Germline CDR1 reads SQVTM; CDR2 reads ANQGSEA. This CDR3 comprises 14 residues. CDR3 nucleotides: TGCAGCGTCCTCGTTGCGGGAGGAACAGATACGCAGTATTTT. It yields the protein CSVLVAGGTDTQYF.

This chain joins TRBV9 and TRBJ1-6, with D tentatively TRBD1 (5 bases). The length of the CDR3 is 15 residues. Trimming took 4 bases from V and 7 from J, leaving 15 bases between them. CDR1 is SGDLS, CDR2 YYNGEE, per germline. The CDR3 sequence: CASSPPGAGNSPLHF. The CDR3 DNA sequence: TGTGCCAGCAGCCCACCCGGGGCTGGGAATTCACCCCTCCACTTT.

Notes on this clone: At one boundary the junction diverges from the germline segment, which might be a read error. The rearrangement joins TRBV14 to TRBJ2-1, with D possibly TRBD2 on 7 matching bases. Germline loops: CDR1 SGHDN, CDR2 FVKESK. The CDR3 is 11 amino acids. CDR3 nucleotide sequence: TGTGCCAGCAGCCAAAGAGGGGGGGTAATCTTC. Protein sequence: CASSQRGGVIF.

CDR3 coding DNA: TGTGCCAGCAGCGTCTACCGGGACGGACTTAATTCACCCCTCCACTTT. It translates to CASSVYRDGLNSPLHF. The chain has TRBV5-5 and TRBJ1-6, with D possibly matching TRBD1 (5 bases). Germline V gene data show CDR1 as SGHKS and CDR2 as YYEKEE (reference sequence). There are 16 residues in the CDR3. V gave up 4 bases and J gave up 6 bases, with 17 bases separating them.

This chain uses TRBV6-4 with TRBJ1-1; D is unclear. The V end lost 6 bases, the J end lost 0 bases, and 14 bases lay between the germline ends. Germline V gene lookup returns CDR1 MRHNA and CDR2 SNTAGT. CDR3 size: 15 residues. CDR3 sequence (DNA): TGTGCCAGCAGGGTGGAGGGCGCGGTGAACACTGAAGCTTTCTTT. It is translated as CASRVEGAVNTEAFF.

The chain links TRBV5-1 to TRBJ2-2, with D possibly called TRBD1 or TRBD2 (5 bases each). The CDR3 length is 16 residues. Germline V gene sequence: CDR1 SGHRS, CDR2 YFSETQ. The ends were cut back, 0 bases at V and 3 bases at J, with 12 bases in the middle. The CDR3 DNA reads as TGCGCCAGCAGCTTGGGGTCTGGGGGAGACACCGGGGAGCTGTTTTTT. It encodes CASSLGSGGDTGELFF.

This clone appeared a single time. This rearrangement joins TRBV4-2 to TRBJ2-1, with TRBD2 matching over 9 bases. V shed 4 bases and J 4 bases; nucleotides not matched to a gene: 2. This CDR3 has 14 amino acids. CDR1 and CDR2 (germline): LGHNA, YNFKEQ. The chain's CDR3 is CASSRGLAYNEQFF. The CDR3 DNA is TGTGCCAGCAGCCGTGGACTAGCGTACAATGAGCAGTTCTTC.

The gene calls are TRBV27 and TRBJ2-3; D is unresolved. The ends were cut back, 6 bases at V and 4 bases at J, with 20 bases in the middle. The V gene's germline CDR1 is MNHEY and CDR2 SMNVEV (reference sequence). The CDR3 covers 16 residues. The CDR3 here is CASSIIPQIVADTQYF. The CDR3 nucleotides read TGTGCCAGCAGCATTATCCCCCAGATCGTCGCAGATACGCAGTATTTT.

The chain recombines TRBV4-3 with TRBJ2-1; TRBD2 matches at 10 bases. With 4 bases clipped from V and 6 bases from J, the junction kept 9 bases outside the gene matches. In germline, CDR1 is LGHNA, CDR2 YSLEER. This CDR3 is 16 amino acids long. The CDR3 sequence is CASSPSLAGESNEQFF. The CDR3 nucleotides read TGCGCCAGCAGCCCGAGTCTAGCGGGGGAGTCCAATGAGCAGTTCTTC.

The V and J genes are TRBV5-5 and TRBJ1-5; 7 nucleotides line up with TRBD1. The germline CDR1 and CDR2 sequences are SGHKS and YYEKEE (reference sequence). The V gene end was trimmed by 4 bases and the J gene end by 13 bases; junction bases not matched to a gene: 8. The CDR3 is 12 amino acids. The CDR3 sequence is CASSRGTDKQHF. CDR3 DNA: TGTGCCAGCAGCCGAGGGACAGATAAACAGCATTTT.

The chain recombines TRBV13 with TRBJ2-5, with TRBD1 identical over 10 bases. V was clipped by 4 bases and J by 1 base; unmatched bases: 3. CDR3 length: 15 amino acids. The germline V gene encodes CDR1 PRHDT and CDR2 FYEKMQ (reference sequence). CDR3 protein: CASSSRDRGQETQYF. The CDR3 region has the DNA TGTGCCAGCAGCTCCCGGGACAGGGGCCAAGAGACCCAGTACTTC. Using reference TRBV13 and TRBJ2-5 for the parts outside the CDR3, the full variable domain is AAGVIQSPRHLIKEKRETATLKCYPIPRHDTVYWYQQGPGQDPQFLISFYEKMQSDKGSIPDRFSAQQFSDYHSELNMSSLELGDSALYFCASSSRDRGQETQYFGPGTRLLVL.

CDR3 protein: CASSPSHGNQPQHF. The DNA of the CDR3 is TGTGCCAGCAGTCCGTCGCATGGAAATCAGCCCCAGCATTTT. The chain uses TRBV27 and TRBJ1-5; D unresolved. The CDR3 is 14 residues long. Germline V gene sequence: CDR1 MNHEY, CDR2 SMNVEV (reference sequence). The V end was cut by 5 bases, the J end by 4 bases, with 12 bases between.

CDR3: CASSSETGAIQYGYTF. For the CDR3, the DNA is TGCGCCAGCAGCTCCGAGACAGGTGCGATTCAGTATGGCTACACCTTC. The rearrangement joins TRBV5-1 to TRBJ1-2; perhaps TRBD1 as D (6 bases). Trimming removed 3 bases from V and 5 bases from J, with 20 bases in between. Germline V lookup: CDR1 SGHRS, CDR2 YFSETQ. This CDR3 is 16 amino acids long.

This chain uses TRBV27 with TRBJ2-5, with D tentatively TRBD1 (5 bases). The germline CDR1 and CDR2 sequences are MNHEY and SMNVEV (reference sequence). V lost 2 bases and J lost 5, with 15 bases in between. The CDR3 contains 15 residues. CDR3 residues: CASSLRTGPRETQYF. The CDR3 nucleotides read TGTGCCAGCAGTTTACGTACAGGTCCTAGGGAGACCCAGTACTTC.

V gene TRBV5-6 combines with J gene TRBJ1-4; D gene uncertain. Germline lookup yields CDR1 SGHDT and CDR2 YYEEEE. The length of the CDR3 is 16 residues. The V end was cut by 1 base, the J end by 8 bases, with 18 bases between. The CDR3 sequence: CASSLRTGEEEEKLFF. CDR3 sequence (DNA): TGTGCCAGCAGCTTGAGGACGGGAGAGGAGGAGGAAAAACTGTTTTTT. The full variable domain, rest sourced from reference TRBV5-6 and TRBJ1-4, is DAGVTQSPTHLIKTRGQQVTLRCSPKSGHDTVSWYQQALGQGPQFIFQYYEEEERQRGNFPDRFSGHQFPNYSSELNVNALLLGDSALYLCASSLRTGEEEEKLFFGSGTQLSVL.

The V call is TRBV30, the J call TRBJ2-7; 7 nucleotides line up with TRBD1. J was trimmed by 0 bases and V by 5 bases; bases with no gene match: 4. This CDR3 has 13 residues. The germline CDR1 and CDR2 sequences are GTSNPN and SVGIG (reference sequence). The CDR3 region is CAWARDSSYEQYF. The CDR3 region has the DNA TGTGCCTGGGCCAGGGACAGCTCCTACGAGCAGTACTTC.

The rearrangement uses TRBV3-1 (or the pseudogene TRBV3-2) and TRBJ2-5; no firm D call. V dropped 4 bases and J dropped 0 bases, with 9 bases sitting between them. This CDR3 has 14 residues. CDR1 is LGHDT and CDR2 is YNNKEL in the germline V gene (reference sequence). The CDR3 DNA follows: TGTGCCAGCAGCCGGACGGCAAACCAAGAGACCCAGTACTTC. It specifies CASSRTANQETQYF.

The chain joins TRBV7-3 to TRBJ1-3, with TRBD1 identical over 9 bases. The junction had 3 bases not matched to a gene; V was cut back by 6 bases and J by 0 bases. In germline, CDR1 is SGHTA, CDR2 FQGTGA. This CDR3 has 15 amino acids. The CDR3 DNA is TGTGCCAGCAGTGTGACAGGGGGCTCTGGAAACACCATATATTTT. As protein: CASSVTGGSGNTIYF.